The 2 T cell receptor beta chains in this list originate from one sample, sequenced in a study of T cell responses to AZD1222 COVID-19 vaccine. Assay: immunoSEQ multiplex PCR; the TCRdb copy retains only in-frame clones and omits some. The data hold about 270,000 clones, with approximately 94% observed a single time. The sample in question was peripheral blood, obtained 28 days after the second AZD1222 dose. Receptor source: an adult who received the AZD1222 COVID-19 vaccine.

This rearrangement joins TRBV2 to TRBJ2-2; D is uncertain. The germline CDR1 and CDR2 sequences are SNHLY and FYNNEI. With 4 bases removed from V and 3 bases from J, the gap between germline ends came to 9 bases. The CDR3 is 14 residues long. CDR3 sequence reads: CASSGAAYTGELFF. CDR3 DNA: TGTGCCAGCAGTGGGGCTGCCTACACCGGGGAGCTGTTTTTT.

The rearrangement joins TRBV29-1 to TRBJ1-1, with 7 bases identical to TRBD1. The germline gives CDR1 SQVTM, CDR2 ANQGSEA. The CDR3 consists of 11 residues. CDR3 sequence: CSDAGGTEAFF. The DNA for the CDR3 is TGCAGTGATGCAGGGGGCACTGAAGCTTTCTTT.